One and the same sample provided the 15 T cell receptor beta chains below, sequenced in a study of T cell repertoires in cytomegalovirus infection. No antigen has been identified for these receptors. TCRdb redid the calling of the reads with MiXCR, one entry per CDR3 protein. Of 100,000 to 150,000 distinct CDR3 sequences detected, about 24% appear once; the ten largest clones hold about a third. The sample comprised PBMCs, sequenced either directly or after in vitro stimulation (not recorded which). These receptors originate from a human donor in good health (CMV status not recorded). Some clones in this sample may be carry-over from other donors' samples.

This clonotype appeared a few times. The chain recombines TRBV28 with TRBJ1-4, with a possible D match to TRBD1 (6 bases). CDR3 size: 14 residues. V lost 5 bases and J 8 bases, leaving 15 bases between the germline ends. The germline CDR1 and CDR2 sequences are MDHEN and SYDVKM. CDR3 residues: CASSPLGAGEKLFF. Written as DNA, the CDR3 is TGTGCCAGCAGTCCTTTGGGGGCCGGAGAAAAACTGTTTTTT.

The chain is built from TRBV28 and TRBJ1-6, with D perhaps TRBD1 (6 bases). V was clipped by 3 bases and J by 8 bases, with 8 bases between them. Germline CDR1 MDHEN, CDR2 SYDVKM. This CDR3 is 13 amino acids long. CDR3 coding DNA: TGTGCCAGCAGTTTGAACAGGGATTCACCCCTCCACTTT. Translated: CASSLNRDSPLHF.

This clonotype was detected only a few times. V gene TRBV12-3 or TRBV12-4 combines with J gene TRBJ2-3; 11 nucleotides agree with TRBD2. V shed 8 bases, J shed 1 base, and the junction held 5 bases outside the gene matches. The CDR3 totals 15 residues. CDR3 bases: TGTGCCAGCTGTGGGACTAGCGGCCGCACAGATACGCAGTATTTT. It is translated as CASCGTSGRTDTQYF.

The chain uses TRBV6-1 and TRBJ1-2, with D tentatively TRBD1 (6 bases). CDR1 MNHNS and CDR2 SASEGT come from the germline V gene. V shed 5 bases and J shed 12 bases, with 16 bases lying between them. CDR3 length: 12 residues. The CDR3 region is CASSYLGGEDTF. CDR3 sequence (DNA): TGTGCCAGCAGTTATTTGGGGGGCGAGGACACCTTC.

In this sample, this clonotype turned up a few times. This sequence joins TRBV7-6 and TRBJ2-7, with 7 bases identical to TRBD2. The CDR3 loop spans 17 amino acids. Germline CDR1 and CDR2: SGHVS and FNYEAQ. V dropped 2 bases and J dropped 1; count of bases not matched to a gene: 11. CDR3 in DNA: TGTGCCAGCAGCTTACTCGCGATGGGGACTACGTCCTACGAGCAGTACTTC. This sequence encodes CASSLLAMGTTSYEQYF.

The sample holds a few counts of this clonotype. Written as DNA, the CDR3 is TGTGCCAGCAGTCGACAGGGGAATAATTCACCCCTCCACTTT. It is translated as CASSRQGNNSPLHF. V and J are TRBV7-2 and TRBJ1-6, with TRBD1 matching over 8 bases. The CDR3 is made up of 14 amino acids. The V gene end was trimmed by 6 bases and the J gene end by 5 bases; junction bases not matched to a gene: 3. Germline CDR1 SGHTA, CDR2 FQGNSA.

This clonotype was counted between two and nine times. The chain links TRBV7-2 to TRBJ1-5; no reliable D call. This CDR3 spans 13 amino acids. CDR1 and CDR2 (germline): SGHTA, FQGNSA. V dropped 2 bases and J dropped 7 bases, with 9 bases sitting between them. In DNA form, the CDR3 reads TGTGCCAGCAGCTTATATGGGTTACAGCCCCAGCATTTT. Amino acid sequence: CASSLYGLQPQHF.

This chain uses TRBV28 with TRBJ1-2; 9 nucleotides line up with TRBD1. Germline V gives CDR1 MDHEN, CDR2 SYDVKM. There are 14 residues in the CDR3. V lost 5 bases and J lost 7; bases outside the gene matches: 8. CDR3 region: CASSAPGQGGGYTF. The CDR3 DNA reads as TGTGCCAGCAGTGCCCCGGGACAGGGAGGTGGCTACACCTTC.

Of note for this clonotype: Sequence at one end of the junction differs from germline and may be a read error. The rearrangement uses TRBV19 and TRBJ2-7; TRBD1 aligns across 10 bases. Per germline, CDR1 LNHDA and CDR2 SQIVND (reference sequence). The CDR3 consists of 14 residues. This CDR3 is CASSRGTGVDDQYF. The CDR3 DNA sequence: TGTGCCAGTAGTAGAGGGACAGGGGTCGACGACCAGTACTTC.

Only a few counts were recorded for this clonotype. V and J are TRBV7-2 and TRBJ2-1; 9 bases agree with TRBD2. The CDR3 totals 15 residues. Germline assignment: CDR1 SGHTA and CDR2 FQGNSA. V shed 1 base and J 6 bases; nucleotides not matched to a gene: 4. The CDR3 nucleotides read TGTGCCAGCAGCTTAGTGGCGGGAGGGCTCAATGAGCAGTTCTTC. The encoded protein is CASSLVAGGLNEQFF.

The chain links TRBV12-3 or TRBV12-4 to TRBJ2-5; 8 bases are a match to TRBD1. V lost 6 bases to trimming and J lost 2 bases; unmatched junction nucleotides: 5. The CDR3 runs 14 residues. CDR3 loop: CASRGTGMQETQYF. In DNA, the CDR3 is TGTGCCAGCAGGGGGACAGGTATGCAAGAGACCCAGTACTTC.

For this clonotype: Because it lacks the conserved phenylalanine or tryptophan at the end, this CDR3 is likely a read error. This chain uses TRBV28 with TRBJ2-4; D unclear. CDR3 length: 14 residues. Germline V lookup: CDR1 MDHEN, CDR2 SYDVKM. V lost 3 bases, J lost 7 bases, and 13 bases lay in between. CDR3 nucleotide sequence: TGTGCCAGCAGTTTCCCACTGGACGGGAACATTCAGTACTAC. This codes for CASSFPLDGNIQYY.

V gene TRBV20-1 combines with J gene TRBJ2-1; 9 positions match TRBD2. CDR1 is DFQATT, CDR2 SNEGSKA, per germline (reference sequence). V was pared by 0 bases and J by 6 bases, with 9 bases of the junction left unmatched. The length of the CDR3 is 16 residues. In DNA form, the CDR3 reads TGCAGTGCTAGAGATGGCGCTAGCGGGATCGCCAATGAGCAGTTCTTC. It yields the protein CSARDGASGIANEQFF.

The J gene is TRBJ2-2, the V gene TRBV7-6; D is perhaps TRBD1 (6 bases). Trimming stripped 5 bases from V and 0 bases from J, with 13 bases between. CDR1 is SGHVS, CDR2 FNYEAQ, per germline. The CDR3 length is 16 residues. In nucleotides, the CDR3 is TGTGCCAGCAGCCCAAGGGGGTCCGCGAACACCGGGGAGCTGTTTTTT. This translates into CASSPRGSANTGELFF.

This clonotype was observed a handful of times. The chain combines TRBV10-3 with TRBJ1-2, with D unclear. Germline loops: CDR1 ENHRY, CDR2 SYGVKD. V lost 0 bases and J 0 bases, leaving 11 bases between the germline ends. The CDR3 spans 16 residues. The CDR3 spells CAISESLGSANYGYTF. Written as DNA, the CDR3 is TGTGCCATCAGTGAGTCACTTGGAAGTGCTAACTATGGCTACACCTTC.